The present T cell receptor (beta chain) was sequenced within a study of T cells in women clearing cervical HPV infection (dated by TCRdb to 2017 to 2018). Turning to the overall study: The cases were about two dozen women with histologically confirmed HPV16-related CIN3 or worse, and 2 of those women had invasive cancers. Quality controls consisted of five blinded duplicates per group, for a total of 60 or so samples made up of approximately 50 participants and approximately 10 replicates. Cases were matched to controls by age within five years and by the year the sample was collected. Because only a few women had HLA typing data, the possibility that HLA type acted as a confounder could not be ruled out. A median age of approximately 32 years was observed in cases versus more than 37 in controls, and no significant differences in baseline characteristics were found. In the parent cohort, around 9,800 women aged 18 or older were enrolled in Guanacaste, Costa Rica, during about 1992 to 1994 and then followed for approximately 7 years. For cases, a median interval of about 150 days, with an interquartile range of about 80 to 200 days, was observed between lesion detection and blood sampling. The controls were some 23 women whose single incident HPV16 infection cleared within 12 months with no development of precancer or cancer. Blood from cases was collected at the visit at which the lesion was first identified, whereas blood from controls was collected once infection was no longer detected. An exploratory proof-of-principle case-control study, nested within the Guanacaste HPV Natural History Study in Costa Rica, was conducted to compare TCR repertoires across cervical HPV16 outcomes. Broader findings and caveats from the paper: Lower TRBV6-7 relative abundance was observed in cases than in controls (around 0.1% versus 0.15%; Bonferroni P = 0.0008). Cases were distinguished from controls with an estimated AUC of 0.65 to 0.85 by random forest classifiers combining richness and V gene abundances. The cross-sectional design could not show whether the associations came before the infection or were a result of it, and neither effector/memory subsets nor HPV-specific T cells were isolated. Across sequencing depths, CIN3+ cases showed significantly higher TCR repertoire richness than controls, but evenness did not differ between the groups. Because the number of T cells in each sample was unknown, differences in richness could reflect differing T-cell content rather than repertoire biology.

The CDR3 goes from the cysteine to the phenylalanine over 13 residues. Shown are 30 bases from within the CDR3, in frame from base 1. The germline V gene (reference sequence) gives CDR1 as DFQATT and CDR2 as SNEGSKA. The junction shows trimming of 6 bases on V and 5 bases on J, plus 16 bases between the germline ends. In the case of this clone: Its specific antigen is unknown. The read terminates 3 residues before the CDR3 end, so the remaining end is supplied by the germline J gene.

Using the immunoSEQ assay, multiplex PCR amplified TCR beta CDR3 regions from an average of approximately 1,200 ng of genomic DNA per sample. To correct primer bias, the assay used a complete synthetic TCR repertoire to set an amplification baseline. The amplicons were sequenced using the Illumina platform. Turning to the authors' computational methods: Sequences were error-corrected by clustering with frequency ratios and a modified nearest-neighbor algorithm and were then analyzed in the immunoSEQ Analyzer with IMGT gene definitions. At each rarefaction depth, TCR richness and evenness were averaged across 20 rarefaction repeats, and any sample with fewer sequences than the depth was left out. V, D and J gene relative abundances were compared between groups with Wilcoxon rank sum tests, applying FDR correction. For the blinded duplicates, the intraclass correlation was 90% to 97% for TCR richness and averaged approximately 76% across more than 60 gene segments. TCRdb obtained this table from immuneACCESS and retained in-frame rearrangements with V and J assigned. These tables miss some clones; where compared with another copy, unresolved V genes account for less than half of the shortfall, and the remainder is unexplained. That table gives V, J and clone size, and the DNA gave D and trimming. The sample's records list fewer than 35,000 clones. The ten largest clones take up 3.5% to 5% of the sample.

Every participant had a single incident cervical HPV16 infection, and prevalent HPV16 infections were excluded. Cervical HPV DNA was detected by MY09/MY11 PCR, and genotyping was performed by dot-blot hybridization. Roughly 15 mL of heparinized blood were centrifuged, and the buffy coat was aliquoted, frozen at -30°C, then stored at -80°C. QIAGEN kits were used to extract genomic DNA from the buffy coat specimens. Sequenced input: blood buffy coat. The rearranged segments are TRBV20-1 and TRBJ2-5; a tentative D match to TRBD1 spans 6 bases. This TCR was recovered from a woman between 18 and 70 years old with a cervical HPV16 infection that either progressed to CIN3+ or cleared (not recorded which). The CDR3 in this case is CSAERGGHETQYF. The DNA read from the CDR3 is TGCAGTGCCGAACGAGGGGGACACGAGACC.